These 25 T cell receptor beta chains share one sample of origin, sequenced in a study of blood T cell repertoires in COVID-19. Clones were read by immunoSEQ multiplex PCR, and TCRdb kept only the in-frame ones, dropping some. The sample includes about 170,000 clones, around nine tenths seen only once; the top ten take 3% to 4%. Sequenced material: peripheral blood. The receptors come from a man between 65 and 85 years old with acute or convalescent COVID-19.

V is TRBV5-1 and J is TRBJ2-1; TRBD2 might be the D (5 bases). This CDR3 is built from 14 residues. Germline V gene lookup returns CDR1 SGHRS and CDR2 YFSETQ. V lost 2 bases, J lost 8 bases, and 14 bases lay in between. CDR3 DNA sequence: TGCGCCAGCAGCTTTTCGGACCGGGGTGATGAGCAGTTCTTC. This codes for CASSFSDRGDEQFF.

The chain uses TRBV5-1 and TRBJ1-1; D unresolved. The V end lost 1 base, the J end lost 0 bases, and 16 bases lay between the germline ends. CDR1 is SGHRS, CDR2 YFSETQ, per germline. This CDR3 region has 17 residues. In DNA form, the CDR3 reads TGCGCCAGCAGCTTGACCTTTCGCGGCCAGATGAACACTGAAGCTTTCTTT. This translates into CASSLTFRGQMNTEAFF.

The chain is built from TRBV4-2 and TRBJ2-7, with 12 bases matching TRBD2. The length of the CDR3 is 18 residues. Looked up from germline, CDR1 is LGHNA and CDR2 is YNFKEQ. Losses at the gene ends were 0 bases for V and 4 bases for J; bases not matched to a gene: 10. In DNA form, the CDR3 reads TGTGCCAGCAGCCAAGATAGGTGGGCTAGCGGGGGGGATTACGAGCAGTACTTC. Protein: CASSQDRWASGGDYEQYF.

CDR3 region: CASSRYRDGDIQYF. DNA for the CDR3: TGTGCCAGCAGCCGTTACAGGGACGGGGACATTCAGTACTTC. The rearrangement links TRBV7-2 to TRBJ2-4, with D possibly TRBD1 on 6 matching bases. CDR1 is SGHTA and CDR2 is FQGNSA in the germline V gene. This CDR3 region has 14 residues. V was shortened by 5 bases and J by 8 bases, with 16 bases between the two germline ends.

The chain combines TRBV10-3 with TRBJ2-3, with 12 bases aligning to TRBD2. Losses at the gene ends were 3 bases for V and 2 bases for J; bases not matched to a gene: 6. The CDR3 totals 17 residues. Germline-derived CDR1 and CDR2 are ENHRY and SYGVKD. CDR3 in amino acids: CAISDSASGGATDTQYF. Written as DNA, the CDR3 is TGTGCCATCAGTGATTCGGCTAGCGGGGGGGCCACAGATACGCAGTATTTT.

This chain connects TRBV6-1 to TRBJ2-3, with D perhaps matching TRBD1 (7 bases). Germline CDR1 and CDR2: MNHNS and SASEGT. The CDR3 runs to 13 residues. Trimming cost V 3 bases and J 5 bases, with 9 bases left between them. The CDR3 nucleotides read TGTGCCAGCAGTGAGCAGGGGGGAGATACGCAGTATTTT. Residues: CASSEQGGDTQYF.

The V gene is TRBV15, the J gene TRBJ2-5; 13 bases map to TRBD2. Germline CDR1 LNHNV, CDR2 YYDKDF (reference sequence). Trimming took 4 bases from V and 5 from J; bases not matched to a gene: 7. The length of the CDR3 is 16 residues. The CDR3 nucleotides read TGTGCCACCAGCACCGGACTAGCGGGAGAAAGCGAGACCCAGTACTTC. Protein: CATSTGLAGESETQYF.

The V gene is TRBV5-1, the J gene TRBJ2-5, with TRBD1 matching over 9 bases. The germline CDR1 and CDR2 sequences are SGHRS and YFSETQ. This CDR3 has 15 amino acids. Unmatched junction bases numbered 11, after V lost 7 bases and J lost 4 bases. CDR3 sequence reads: CASGGTGTYGETQYF. As DNA, the CDR3 is TGCGCCAGCGGGGGGACAGGGACTTATGGAGAGACCCAGTACTTC.

The V and J genes are TRBV24-1 and TRBJ2-3; 13 positions match TRBD2. Trimming removed 4 bases from V and 3 bases from J; junction bases left unmatched: 6. Germline values: CDR1 KGHDR, CDR2 SFDVKD. The CDR3 is made up of 17 amino acids. CDR3 loop: CATSEGPGLAGTDTQYF. DNA for the CDR3: TGTGCCACCAGTGAGGGGCCGGGACTAGCGGGAACAGATACGCAGTATTTT.

As concerns this clone: The same CDR3 can be traced to other DNA sequences in this sample. V gene TRBV5-1 combines with J gene TRBJ1-1; TRBD1 matches at 8 bases. Germline CDR1 SGHRS, CDR2 YFSETQ. V was clipped by 4 bases and J by 4 bases; unmatched bases: 6. CDR3 size: 14 residues. The CDR3 spells CASSPDRVGTEAFF. The CDR3 DNA is TGCGCCAGCAGCCCGGACAGGGTGGGCACTGAAGCTTTCTTT.

This clone occurred once. The chain has TRBV28 and TRBJ2-5, with D unclear. V was pared by 5 bases and J by 5 bases, with 15 bases between. Germline CDR1 reads MDHEN; CDR2 reads SYDVKM. This CDR3 comprises 14 residues. The CDR3 reads CASSLSRLRETQYF. CDR3 bases: TGTGCCAGCAGTCTTTCGCGGCTTCGGGAGACCCAGTACTTC.

V is TRBV5-5 and J is TRBJ2-5; weak D call: TRBD2 (5 bases). The CDR3 has 13 residues. Germline loops: CDR1 SGHKS, CDR2 YYEKEE (reference sequence). The V and J ends lost 1 base and 5 bases respectively, with 9 bases between them. This CDR3 reads CASSLPGGETQYF. The CDR3 coding sequence is TGTGCCAGCAGCTTGCCGGGCGGGGAGACCCAGTACTTC.

V usage is TRBV21-1 and J usage is TRBJ2-1; the listed D gene, TRBD1, was not tested against the DNA. TRBV21-1 is annotated as a pseudogene. This CDR3 is 20 amino acids long. CDR3 bases: TGTGCCAGCAGCAAAAGGTCCGGACAGGGATTATATTTAAATTACAATGAGCAGTTCTTC. Its protein product is CASSKRSGQGLYLNYNEQFF.

This clone was detected only a few times. The V gene is TRBV18, the J gene TRBJ2-7; 9 bases fit TRBD1. This CDR3 has 15 residues. Per the germline V gene, CDR1 is KGHSH and CDR2 is LQKENI. V lost 4 bases to trimming and J lost 5 bases; unmatched junction nucleotides: 9. CDR3 region: CASSRYRDRENEQYF. DNA for the CDR3: TGTGCCAGCTCACGGTACCGGGACAGGGAAAACGAGCAGTACTTC.

The V call is TRBV3-1 (or the pseudogene TRBV3-2), the J call TRBJ1-5, with unresolved D. V was cut by 0 bases and J by 0 bases, with 6 bases left in between. CDR1 is LGHDT and CDR2 is YNNKEL in the germline V gene (reference sequence). The CDR3 is 15 amino acids. The CDR3 is CASSQDSSSNQPQHF. CDR3 coding DNA: TGTGCCAGCAGCCAAGATTCCAGTAGCAATCAGCCCCAGCATTTT.

This chain connects TRBV11-3 to TRBJ1-4, with 7 bases aligning to TRBD1. The CDR3 has 15 amino acids. Germline V gene lookup returns CDR1 SGHNT and CDR2 YENEEA. Trimming removed 5 bases from V and 10 bases from J; junction bases left unmatched: 13. As DNA, the CDR3 is TGTGCCAGCAGCGTCAAGGGGGCCCCCAGGCTAAAACTGTTTTTT. It codes for CASSVKGAPRLKLFF.

This clone was recorded only once. CDR3 residues: CASSPQQGPSYEQYF. CDR3 nucleotide sequence: TGCGCCAGCAGTCCCCAGCAGGGGCCTTCCTACGAGCAGTACTTC. V and J are TRBV5-1 and TRBJ2-7, with D possibly TRBD1 on 6 matching bases. V gave up 5 bases and J gave up 1 base, with 16 bases separating them. Germline V gene lookup returns CDR1 SGHRS and CDR2 YFSETQ. The CDR3 length is 15 residues.

This clone is a singleton in its sample. This rearrangement joins TRBV5-1 to TRBJ2-4; D possibly corresponds to TRBD1 (6 bases). Germline CDR1 SGHRS, CDR2 YFSETQ. V was trimmed by 2 bases and J by 2 bases, leaving 11 bases between them. The CDR3 length is 15 residues. CDR3 residues: CASSFGQPTKNIQYF. In nucleotides, the CDR3 is TGCGCCAGCAGCTTCGGACAGCCCACCAAAAACATTCAGTACTTC.

This chain joins TRBV4-3 and TRBJ2-1; D gene unclear. V lost 0 bases and J lost 6, with 9 bases in between. CDR1 LGHNA and CDR2 YSLEER come from the germline V gene. The CDR3 covers 14 residues. The CDR3 DNA is TGCGCCAGCAGCCAAGATGATCGGTTCAATGAGCAGTTCTTC. Amino acids: CASSQDDRFNEQFF.

The J gene is TRBJ2-7, the V gene TRBV15; TRBD1 matches at 7 bases. Germline lookup yields CDR1 LNHNV and CDR2 YYDKDF (reference sequence). CDR3 size: 15 residues. The V gene end was trimmed by 2 bases and the J gene end by 4 bases; junction bases not matched to a gene: 8. The CDR3 DNA reads TGTGCCACCAGCAGATCAGACAGGGATGGGTACGAGCAGTACTTC. Translation: CATSRSDRDGYEQYF.

The chain combines TRBV5-4 with TRBJ1-2, with D perhaps TRBD1 (6 bases). CDR3 length: 14 residues. CDR1 is SGHNT, CDR2 YYREEE, per germline (reference sequence). Between the trimmed V and J ends, which lost 4 bases and 5 bases, there was a span of 15 bases. The DNA of the CDR3 is TGTGCCAGCAGCCAGAGGACAGATTATTATGGCTACACCTTC. Its translation is CASSQRTDYYGYTF.

The chain combines TRBV24-1 with TRBJ1-4; TRBD1 aligns across 12 bases. Losses at the gene ends were 1 base for V and 8 bases for J; bases not matched to a gene: 13. The CDR3 is 19 residues long. Germline CDR1 and CDR2: KGHDR and SFDVKD. The CDR3 DNA sequence: TGTGCCACCAGTGATTTTCCCGGGACAGGGGGCGCGGAGAACGAAAAACTGTTTTTT. It codes for CATSDFPGTGGAENEKLFF.

J is TRBJ2-7 and V is TRBV9; TRBD2 agrees at 9 bases. The CDR3 totals 13 residues. Germline CDR1 SGDLS, CDR2 YYNGEE. V shed 5 bases and J 5 bases; nucleotides not matched to a gene: 5. The CDR3, as DNA: TGTGCCAGCAGTGCGGGAGGGGGCGACGAGCAGTACTTC. Protein: CASSAGGGDEQYF.

This clone showed up just once. J is TRBJ1-1 and V is TRBV5-1; maybe TRBD1 (5 bases). The CDR3 consists of 17 residues. From germline, CDR1 is SGHRS and CDR2 YFSETQ. V lost 4 bases to trimming and J lost 4 bases, with 23 bases between them. The CDR3 DNA follows: TGCGCCAGCAGCAAAGGGACTCTCCGAGAAATAGGCACTGAAGCTTTCTTT. Translated: CASSKGTLREIGTEAFF.

The gene calls are TRBV2 and TRBJ1-1, with D possibly being TRBD1 (6 bases). The germline V gene encodes CDR1 SNHLY and CDR2 FYNNEI. V was trimmed by 8 bases and J by 1 base, leaving 17 bases between them. This CDR3 spans 15 amino acids. CDR3 residues: CASFTLRGPNTEAFF. The CDR3 nucleotides read TGTGCCAGCTTCACCCTGCGGGGGCCGAACACTGAAGCTTTCTTT.